This entry lists 18 T cell receptor beta chains sequenced from one sample in a study of blood T cell repertoires in COVID-19. Libraries were prepared by immunoSEQ multiplex PCR; TCRdb keeps only in-frame clonotypes and omits some of them. Of approximately 220,000 clones in the sample, roughly four fifths are singletons; the top ten hold less than 2.5%. What was sequenced was peripheral blood. All receptors derive from a woman in her fifties or sixties with acute or convalescent COVID-19.

This clone has more than one count but fewer than ten. The chain recombines TRBV20-1 with TRBJ1-1; D unresolved. Germline V CDR1 and CDR2: DFQATT, SNEGSKA (reference sequence). The CDR3 is 10 amino acids. V lost 5 bases to trimming and J lost 2 bases, with 3 bases between them. For the CDR3, the DNA is TGCAGTGCTTTAAACACTGAAGCTTTCTTT. Translation: CSALNTEAFF.

This clone was counted a few times. V gene TRBV29-1 combines with J gene TRBJ1-3; the D is unclear. The CDR3 spans 13 residues. Trimming shortened V by 4 bases and J by 3 bases, and 10 bases separated the two germline ends. The germline CDR1 and CDR2 sequences are SQVTM and ANQGSEA. The CDR3 region is CSVAGKSGNTIYF. The CDR3 bases are TGCAGCGTTGCCGGGAAAAGTGGAAACACCATATATTTT.

CDR3 amino acids: CAISAESYEQYF. In nucleotides, the CDR3 is TGTGCCATCAGCGCAGAATCCTACGAGCAGTACTTC. V gene TRBV10-3 combines with J gene TRBJ2-7; no clear D gene. The V and J ends lost 6 bases and 1 base respectively, with 7 bases between them. The CDR3 spans 12 residues. The germline CDR1 and CDR2 sequences are ENHRY and SYGVKD.

In DNA, the CDR3 is TGCGCCAGCAGCCTCGGGACAGGGTTCACCGGGGAGCTGTTTTTT. This translates into CASSLGTGFTGELFF. This chain joins TRBV5-1 and TRBJ2-2; 9 positions agree with TRBD1. This CDR3 contains 15 residues. Germline loops: CDR1 SGHRS, CDR2 YFSETQ. V lost 4 bases to trimming and J lost 4 bases; unmatched junction nucleotides: 5.

V and J are TRBV4-2 and TRBJ2-3, with 8 bases lining up with TRBD1. Germline values: CDR1 LGHNA, CDR2 YNFKEQ. J lost 2 bases, V lost 4 bases, and 8 bases had no gene match. The CDR3 is 16 residues long. CDR3 sequence: CASSRNVGQATDTQYF. Written as DNA, the CDR3 is TGTGCCAGCAGCCGAAACGTGGGACAGGCCACAGATACGCAGTATTTT.

The rearrangement joins TRBV28 to TRBJ1-4; perhaps TRBD1 as D (5 bases). V was trimmed by 2 bases and J by 7 bases, leaving 11 bases between them. Germline lookup yields CDR1 MDHEN and CDR2 SYDVKM. The length of the CDR3 is 14 residues. CDR3 amino acids: CASSLRFGGEKLFF. The CDR3 bases are TGTGCCAGCAGTTTACGGTTCGGGGGTGAAAAACTGTTTTTT. Using reference TRBV28 and TRBJ1-4 for the parts outside the CDR3, the full variable domain is DVKVTQSSRYLVKRTGEKVFLECVQDMDHENMFWYRQDPGLGLRLIYFSYDVKMKEKGDIPEGYSVSREKKERFSLILESASTNQTSMYLCASSLRFGGEKLFFGSGTQLSVL.

There are a few counts of this clone. The rearrangement uses TRBV4-1 and TRBJ1-1; no clear D. The CDR3 runs 13 residues. V was clipped by 4 bases and J by 4 bases, with 10 bases between them. Germline CDR1 reads MGHRA; CDR2 reads YSYEKL. CDR3 DNA sequence: TGCGCCAGCAGCCCTGACCGGGGCACTGAAGCTTTCTTT. This translates into CASSPDRGTEAFF.

The chain carries TRBV6-1 and TRBJ2-1, with 11 nucleotides matching TRBD2. This CDR3 region has 15 residues. Looked up from germline, CDR1 is MNHNS and CDR2 is SASEGT. Trimming cost V 3 bases and J 2 bases; bases outside gene matches: 0. CDR3: CASSDSGGAYNEQFF. The CDR3 DNA is TGTGCCAGCAGTGATAGCGGGGGGGCCTACAATGAGCAGTTCTTC.

CDR3 loop: CASSKGYRSSLGQGSLINTGELFF. As DNA, the CDR3 is TGTGCCAGCAGCAAGGGCTATCGGTCGTCCCTGGGACAGGGGTCCTTAATTAACACCGGGGAGCTGTTTTTT. The chain combines TRBV21-1 with TRBJ2-2; the table names TRBD1, a call not compared with the DNA. TRBV21-1 is labeled a pseudogene. This CDR3 comprises 24 residues.

The chain joins TRBV18 to TRBJ2-3, with a weak D call TRBD2 (5 bases). The V and J ends lost 3 bases and 8 bases respectively, with 15 bases between them. The CDR3 spans 14 residues. Germline V gene data show CDR1 as KGHSH and CDR2 as LQKENI. In DNA form, the CDR3 reads TGTGCCAGCTCACCCGACTTGCTAGCAACTACGCAGTATTTT. Its translation is CASSPDLLATTQYF.

The gene calls are TRBV6-6 and TRBJ2-2; TRBD1 matches at 7 bases. Germline V gene lookup returns CDR1 MNHNY and CDR2 SVGAGI (reference sequence). Unmatched junction bases numbered 7, after V lost 3 bases and J lost 3 bases. This CDR3 has 16 amino acids. For the CDR3, the DNA is TGTGCCAGCAGTTATCGCCGAGGGACAGACACCGGGGAGCTGTTTTTT. It encodes CASSYRRGTDTGELFF.

This clone showed up just a few times. V and J are TRBV19 and TRBJ1-4, with D hard to call. Trimming cost V 6 bases and J 10 bases, with 24 bases left between them. Germline CDR1 is LNHDA and CDR2 is SQIVND (reference sequence). This CDR3 region has 16 residues. CDR3 nucleotides: TGTGCCAGTAGCCCCACCAGGAGGGAAGCCGAAGGAAAACTGTTTTTT. This sequence encodes CASSPTRREAEGKLFF.

The genes are TRBV2 and TRBJ1-5; no clear D. The CDR3 is made up of 16 amino acids. The germline gives CDR1 SNHLY, CDR2 FYNNEI. V was pared by 5 bases and J by 1 base, with 15 bases between. The CDR3 is CASSKDKGGSNQPQHF. The CDR3, as DNA: TGTGCCAGCAGTAAAGACAAAGGCGGGAGCAATCAGCCCCAGCATTTT.

The V and J genes are TRBV7-8 and TRBJ2-2; 15 positions match TRBD2. V lost 5 bases, J lost 7 bases, and 5 bases stayed unmatched. This CDR3 contains 16 residues. Per the germline V gene, CDR1 is SGHVS and CDR2 is FQNEAQ. The CDR3 DNA reads TGTGCCAGCAGCCGGGGACTAGCGGGGGGTTTCGGGGAGCTGTTTTTT. Its protein is CASSRGLAGGFGELFF.

This chain links TRBV7-9 with TRBJ2-3; maybe TRBD1 (5 bases). Looked up from germline, CDR1 is SEHNR and CDR2 is FQNEAQ (reference sequence). V was shortened by 4 bases and J by 6 bases, with 14 bases between the two germline ends. This CDR3 has 14 residues. The CDR3 loop reads CASSSYSGADTQYF. The CDR3 nucleotides read TGTGCCAGCAGCTCCTACTCTGGGGCGGATACGCAGTATTTT.

The CDR3 loop reads CASSPLDRAYYGYTF. In nucleotides, the CDR3 is TGTGCCAGCAGCCCACTGGACAGGGCTTACTATGGCTACACCTTC. The chain links TRBV14 to TRBJ1-2; 8 bases agree with TRBD1. After removal of 4 bases from V and 3 bases from J, the junction contained 7 bases not matched to a gene. The CDR3 loop spans 15 amino acids. The germline V gene encodes CDR1 SGHDN and CDR2 FVKESK.

This sequence joins TRBV6-5 and TRBJ2-5, with D possibly being TRBD1 (6 bases). CDR3 length: 14 residues. V shed 2 bases and J shed 5 bases, with 12 bases lying between them. Germline V gene sequence: CDR1 MNHEY, CDR2 SVGAGI. This chain's CDR3 is CASSYRGFVETQYF. CDR3 nucleotide sequence: TGTGCCAGCAGTTACAGGGGGTTTGTGGAGACCCAGTACTTC.

The chain joins TRBV2 to TRBJ2-2; 9 nucleotides align to TRBD1. J lost 2 bases, V lost 6 bases, and 10 bases had no gene match. CDR3 length: 17 amino acids. Germline V gene data show CDR1 as SNHLY and CDR2 as FYNNEI. CDR3 DNA sequence: TGTGCCAGCAGCAAGGACAGGGGCGGCCTCAACACCGGGGAGCTGTTTTTT. This translates into CASSKDRGGLNTGELFF.